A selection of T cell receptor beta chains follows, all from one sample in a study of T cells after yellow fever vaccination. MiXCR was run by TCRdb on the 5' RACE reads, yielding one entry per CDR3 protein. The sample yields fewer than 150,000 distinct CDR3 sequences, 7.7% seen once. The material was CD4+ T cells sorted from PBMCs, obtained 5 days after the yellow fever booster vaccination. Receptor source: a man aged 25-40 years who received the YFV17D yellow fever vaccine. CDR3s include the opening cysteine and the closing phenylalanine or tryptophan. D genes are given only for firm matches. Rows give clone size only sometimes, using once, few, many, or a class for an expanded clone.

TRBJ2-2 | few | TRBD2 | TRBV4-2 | CASSQGLAGTRNTGELFF | TGTGCCAGCAGCCAGGGACTAGCGGGAACCCGAAACACCGGGGAGCTGTTTTTT
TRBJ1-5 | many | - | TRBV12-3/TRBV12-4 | CASTLGPGGQPQHF | TGTGCCAGCACACTCGGACCCGGGGGACAGCCCCAGCATTTT
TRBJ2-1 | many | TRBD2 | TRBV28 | CATIRLAETNEQFF | TGTGCCACTATTCGACTAGCGGAGACCAATGAGCAGTTCTTC
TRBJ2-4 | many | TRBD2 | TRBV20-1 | CSASRTSGSVIQYF | TGCAGTGCTTCGAGGACTAGCGGGAGTGTCATTCAGTACTTC
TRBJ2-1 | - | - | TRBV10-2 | CASSEKWVDNEQFF | TGCGCCAGCAGTGAGAAATGGGTCGACAATGAGCAGTTCTTC
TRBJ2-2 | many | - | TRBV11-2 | CASSPWAANTGELFF | TGTGCCAGCAGCCCCTGGGCCGCGAACACCGGGGAGCTGTTTTTT
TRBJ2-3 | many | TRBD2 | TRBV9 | CASSVAPSLAGGPDTQYF | TGTGCCAGCAGCGTAGCCCCGTCACTAGCGGGAGGGCCAGATACGCAGTATTTT
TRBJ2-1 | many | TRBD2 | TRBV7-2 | CASSLLGGSSYNEQFF | TGTGCCAGCAGCTTATTGGGCGGGAGCTCCTACAATGAGCAGTTCTTC
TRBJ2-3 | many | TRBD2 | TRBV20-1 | CSASVSGETSTQYF | TGCAGTGCTTCCGTTAGCGGGGAAACATCTACGCAGTATTTT
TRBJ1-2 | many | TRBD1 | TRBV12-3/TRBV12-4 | CASSFGTTGAPRGYTF | TGTGCCAGCAGTTTTGGAACAACAGGGGCCCCCCGGGGCTACACCTTC
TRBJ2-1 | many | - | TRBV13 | CASEGAPSRNSYNEQFF | TGTGCCAGCGAAGGGGCCCCTAGTCGGAACTCCTACAATGAGCAGTTCTTC
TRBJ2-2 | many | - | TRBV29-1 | CSVHRDVNTGELFF | TGCAGCGTTCACCGGGACGTTAACACCGGGGAGCTGTTTTTT
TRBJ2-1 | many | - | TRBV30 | CAWSAPRGTSYNEQFF | TGTGCCTGGAGTGCTCCGAGGGGAACCTCCTACAATGAGCAGTTCTTC
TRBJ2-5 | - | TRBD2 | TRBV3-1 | CASSQKTSGSQTQYF | TGTGCCAGCAGCCAAAAGACTAGCGGGAGTCAGACCCAGTACTTC
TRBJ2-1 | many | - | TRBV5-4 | CASSPQGNEQFF | TGCGCCAGCAGTCCACAGGGCAATGAGCAGTTCTTC
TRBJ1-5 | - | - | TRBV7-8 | CASSTIVGGGYSNQPQHF | TGTGCCAGCAGCACAATTGTGGGGGGAGGTTATAGCAATCAGCCCCAGCATTTT
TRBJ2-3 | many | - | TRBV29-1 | CSVAVSDTQYF | TGCAGCGTTGCCGTCTCAGATACGCAGTATTTT
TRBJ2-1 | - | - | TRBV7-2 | CASSSEGGNNEQFF | TGTGCCAGCAGCTCCGAGGGGGGGAACAATGAGCAGTTCTTC
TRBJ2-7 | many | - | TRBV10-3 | CAISVTVTYEQYF | TGTGCCATCAGCGTGACAGTTACCTACGAGCAGTACTTC
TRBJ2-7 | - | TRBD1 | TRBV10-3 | CAISEADRGRDEQYF | TGTGCCATCAGTGAGGCAGACAGGGGGCGAGACGAGCAGTACTTC
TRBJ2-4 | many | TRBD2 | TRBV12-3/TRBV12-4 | CASGGGKAIQYF | TGTGCCAGCGGGGGGGGAAAGGCCATTCAGTACTTC
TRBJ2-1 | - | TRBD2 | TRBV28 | CAASSYSGLAGRNNEQFF | TGTGCCGCCAGCAGTTATTCGGGACTAGCGGGAAGGAACAATGAGCAGTTCTTC
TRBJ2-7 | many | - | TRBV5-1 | CASSLTGRGSYEQYF | TGCGCCAGCAGCTTGACAGGGCGGGGATCCTACGAGCAGTACTTC
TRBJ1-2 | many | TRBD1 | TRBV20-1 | CSARIGQGYGYTF | TGCAGTGCTCGAATCGGACAGGGGTATGGCTACACCTTC
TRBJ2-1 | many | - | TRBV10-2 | CASSEYWRRTQFF | TGCGCCAGCAGTGAGTATTGGAGGAGGACGCAGTTCTTC
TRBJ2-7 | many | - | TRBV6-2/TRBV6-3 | CASKPPGTDYTYEQYF | TGTGCCAGCAAACCTCCCGGGACCGATTATACCTACGAGCAGTACTTC
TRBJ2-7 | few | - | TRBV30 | CAWSVGDIYEQYF | TGTGCCTGGAGCGTGGGGGACATCTACGAGCAGTACTTC
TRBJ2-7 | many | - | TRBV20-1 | CSAPPAVHSYEQYF | TGCAGTGCCCCCCCTGCGGTTCACTCCTACGAGCAGTACTTC
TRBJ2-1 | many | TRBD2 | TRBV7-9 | CASSLGLAGLNEQFF | TGTGCCAGCAGCTTGGGACTAGCGGGACTCAATGAGCAGTTCTTC
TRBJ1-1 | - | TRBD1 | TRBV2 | CASATGADTEAFF | TGTGCCAGCGCGACAGGGGCGGACACTGAAGCTTTCTTT
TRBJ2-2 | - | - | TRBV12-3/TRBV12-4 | CASREDPGELFF | TGTGCCAGCAGGGAGGACCCCGGGGAGCTGTTTTTT
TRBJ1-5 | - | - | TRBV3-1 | CASSNRDTSNQPQHF | TGTGCCAGCAGCAACCGGGACACTTCTAATCAGCCCCAGCATTTT
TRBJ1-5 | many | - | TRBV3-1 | CASSQQWGTNQPQHF | TGTGCCAGCAGCCAACAGTGGGGGACTAATCAGCCCCAGCATTTT
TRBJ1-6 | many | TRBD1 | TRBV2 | CASSAGGGNSPLHF | TGTGCCAGCAGTGCAGGGGGCGGCAATTCACCCCTCCACTTT
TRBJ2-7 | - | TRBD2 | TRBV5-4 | CASSPGGRDYEQYF | TGTGCCAGCAGCCCGGGGGGGCGGGACTACGAGCAGTACTTC
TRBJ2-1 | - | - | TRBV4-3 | CASSRSGDNEQFF | TGCGCCAGCAGCCGATCAGGAGACAATGAGCAGTTCTTC
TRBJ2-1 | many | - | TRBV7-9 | CASSGREGSSYNEQFF | TGTGCCAGCAGCGGAAGAGAGGGGAGCTCCTACAATGAGCAGTTCTTC
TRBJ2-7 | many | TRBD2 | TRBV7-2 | CASSRGLAGGEQYF | TGTGCCAGCAGCCGGGGACTAGCGGGAGGCGAGCAGTACTTC
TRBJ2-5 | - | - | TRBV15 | CATSLWGETQYF | TGTGCCACCAGCCTCTGGGGTGAGACCCAGTACTTC
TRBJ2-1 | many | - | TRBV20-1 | CSATSNEQFF | TGCAGTGCTACCAGCAATGAGCAGTTCTTC
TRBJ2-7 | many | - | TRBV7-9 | CASSADKYEQYF | TGTGCCAGCAGCGCCGACAAGTACGAGCAGTACTTC
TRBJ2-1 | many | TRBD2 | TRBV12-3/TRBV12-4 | CASSASGLATLEQFF | TGTGCCAGCAGTGCTTCGGGACTAGCGACCCTTGAGCAGTTCTTC
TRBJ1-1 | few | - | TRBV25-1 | CASSGFGNTEAFF | TGTGCCAGCTCAGGGTTCGGTAACACTGAAGCTTTCTTT
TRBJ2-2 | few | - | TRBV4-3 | CASSTGIGELFF | TGCGCCAGCAGCACAGGGATCGGGGAGCTGTTTTTT
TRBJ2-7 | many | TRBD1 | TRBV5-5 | CASSPRDRTYEQYF | TGTGCCAGCAGCCCTAGGGACAGGACCTACGAGCAGTACTTC
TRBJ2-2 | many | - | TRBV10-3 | CAINGVLTGELFF | TGTGCCATCAATGGGGTACTGACCGGGGAGCTGTTTTTT
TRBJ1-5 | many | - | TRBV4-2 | CASSQEKGGRAIYSNQPQHF | TGTGCCAGCAGCCAAGAGAAAGGAGGCAGGGCTATCTATAGCAATCAGCCCCAGCATTTT
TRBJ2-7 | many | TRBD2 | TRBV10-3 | CANVGLAGGPSCFAYEQYF | TGTGCCAACGTGGGACTAGCGGGAGGGCCCAGCTGCTTTGCCTACGAGCAGTACTTC
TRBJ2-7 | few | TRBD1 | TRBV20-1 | CSARSRDDSYRGQNYEQYF | TGCAGTGCACGCTCCCGGGACGACTCATACAGGGGCCAGAACTACGAGCAGTACTTC
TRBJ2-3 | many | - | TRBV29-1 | CSVHNTDTQYF | TGCAGCGTCCATAACACAGATACGCAGTATTTT
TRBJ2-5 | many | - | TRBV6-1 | CASSVTGKRETQYF | TGTGCCAGCAGTGTCACAGGGAAGCGCGAGACCCAGTACTTC
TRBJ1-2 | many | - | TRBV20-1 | CSASPLAHRSGYTF | TGCAGTGCTAGCCCCTTGGCCCACAGGTCCGGCTACACCTTC
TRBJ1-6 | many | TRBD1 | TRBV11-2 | CASSTPGGSWVSPLHF | TGTGCCAGCAGCACACCAGGGGGCTCGTGGGTTTCACCCCTCCACTTT
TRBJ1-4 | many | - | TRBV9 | CASSPTYGYEKLFF | TGTGCCAGCAGCCCCACGTACGGGTACGAAAAACTGTTTTTT
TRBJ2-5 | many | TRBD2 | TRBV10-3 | CAISESGLAKRTQYF | TGTGCCATCAGTGAGTCGGGACTAGCCAAGAGAACCCAGTACTTC
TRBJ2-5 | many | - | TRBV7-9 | CASSGTSETQYF | TGTGCCAGCAGCGGGACAAGCGAGACCCAGTACTTC
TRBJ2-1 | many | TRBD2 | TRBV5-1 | CASSLAAGTHNEQFF | TGCGCCAGCAGCTTGGCAGCGGGAACTCACAATGAGCAGTTCTTC
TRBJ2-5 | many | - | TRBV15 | CATSSHQETQYF | TGTGCCACCAGCAGTCACCAAGAGACCCAGTACTTC
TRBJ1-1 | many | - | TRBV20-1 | CSARAPPREGPTEAFF | TGCAGTGCTAGAGCCCCGCCACGGGAAGGGCCGACTGAAGCTTTCTTT
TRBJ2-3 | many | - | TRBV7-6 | CASSSRPIQVADTQYF | TGTGCCAGCAGCTCCCGGCCCATCCAGGTGGCAGATACGCAGTATTTT